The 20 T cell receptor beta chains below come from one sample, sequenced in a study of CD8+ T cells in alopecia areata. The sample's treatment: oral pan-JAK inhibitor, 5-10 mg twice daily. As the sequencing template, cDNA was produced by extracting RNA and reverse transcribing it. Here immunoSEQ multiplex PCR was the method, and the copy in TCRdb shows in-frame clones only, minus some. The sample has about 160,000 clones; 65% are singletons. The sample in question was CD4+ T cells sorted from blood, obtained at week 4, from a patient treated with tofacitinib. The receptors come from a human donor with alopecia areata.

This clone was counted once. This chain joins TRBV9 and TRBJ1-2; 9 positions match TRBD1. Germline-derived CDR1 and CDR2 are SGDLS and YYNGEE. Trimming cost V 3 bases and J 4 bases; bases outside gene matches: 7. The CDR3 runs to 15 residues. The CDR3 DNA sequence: TGTGCCAGCAGCGAGGGACAGGGCCTCCTCTATGGCTACACCTTC. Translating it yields CASSEGQGLLYGYTF. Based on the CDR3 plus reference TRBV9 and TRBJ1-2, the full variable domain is DSGVTQTPKHLITATGQRVTLRCSPRSGDLSVYWYQQSLDQGLQFLIQYYNGEERAKGNILERFSAQQFPDLHSELNLSSLELGDSALYFCASSEGQGLLYGYTFGSGTRLTVV.

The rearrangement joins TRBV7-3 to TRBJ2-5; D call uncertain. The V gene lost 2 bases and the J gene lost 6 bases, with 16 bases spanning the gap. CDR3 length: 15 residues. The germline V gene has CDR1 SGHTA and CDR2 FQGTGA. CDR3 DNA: TGTGCCAGCAGCTTATCGGCCGATGGGCGGCAGACCCAGTACTTC. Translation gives CASSLSADGRQTQYF.

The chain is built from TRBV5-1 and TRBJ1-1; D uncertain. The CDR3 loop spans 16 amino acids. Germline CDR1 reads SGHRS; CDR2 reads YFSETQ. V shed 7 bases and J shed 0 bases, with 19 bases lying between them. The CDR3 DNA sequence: TGCGCCAGCTCCAATTCGGCAGGAGCCCTGAACACTGAAGCTTTCTTT. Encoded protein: CASSNSAGALNTEAFF.

The CDR3, as DNA: TGTGCCAGCACCCTGGAGAACACTGAAGCTTTCTTT. It is translated as CASTLENTEAFF. The chain combines TRBV4-2 with TRBJ1-1; D is undetermined. V was cut by 7 bases and J by 1 base, with 7 bases left in between. The CDR3 spans 12 residues. Germline-derived CDR1 and CDR2 are LGHNA and YNFKEQ.

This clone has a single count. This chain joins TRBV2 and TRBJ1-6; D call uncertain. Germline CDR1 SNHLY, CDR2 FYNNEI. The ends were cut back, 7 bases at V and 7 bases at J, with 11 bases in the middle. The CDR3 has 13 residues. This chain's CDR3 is CASKYFDNSPLHF. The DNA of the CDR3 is TGTGCCAGCAAGTACTTTGACAATTCACCCCTCCACTTT.

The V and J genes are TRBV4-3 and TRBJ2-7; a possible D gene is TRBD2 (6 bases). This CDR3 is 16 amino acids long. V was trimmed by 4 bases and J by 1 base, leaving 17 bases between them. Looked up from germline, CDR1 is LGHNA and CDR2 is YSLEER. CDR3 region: CASSLGLASVSYEQYF. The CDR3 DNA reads TGCGCCAGCAGCCTGGGGTTGGCTAGCGTATCCTACGAGCAGTACTTC.

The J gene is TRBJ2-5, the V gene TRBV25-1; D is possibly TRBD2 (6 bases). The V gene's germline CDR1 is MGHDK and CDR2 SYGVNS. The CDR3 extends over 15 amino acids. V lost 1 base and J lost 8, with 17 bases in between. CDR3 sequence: CASSESSGPSNTQYF. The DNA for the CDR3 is TGTGCCAGCAGTGAATCGAGCGGGCCATCCAATACCCAGTACTTC.

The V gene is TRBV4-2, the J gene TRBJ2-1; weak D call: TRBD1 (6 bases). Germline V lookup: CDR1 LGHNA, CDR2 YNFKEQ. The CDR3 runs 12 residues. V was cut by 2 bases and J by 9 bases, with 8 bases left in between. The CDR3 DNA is TGTGCCAGCAGCCAACCGACAGGTGAGCAGTTCTTC. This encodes CASSQPTGEQFF.

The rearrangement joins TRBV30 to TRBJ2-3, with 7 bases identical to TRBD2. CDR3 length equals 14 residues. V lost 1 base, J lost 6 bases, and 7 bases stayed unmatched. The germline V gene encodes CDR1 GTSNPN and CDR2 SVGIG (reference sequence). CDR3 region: CAWSDRPRGDTQYF. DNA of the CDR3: TGTGCCTGGAGTGACAGACCGCGGGGGGATACGCAGTATTTT.

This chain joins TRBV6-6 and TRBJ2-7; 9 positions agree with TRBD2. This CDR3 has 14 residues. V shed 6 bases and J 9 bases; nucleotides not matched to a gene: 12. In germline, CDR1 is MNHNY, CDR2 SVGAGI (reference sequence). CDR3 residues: CASSAGTSIFVQYF. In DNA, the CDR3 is TGTGCCAGCAGCGCCGGGACTAGCATATTCGTGCAGTACTTC.

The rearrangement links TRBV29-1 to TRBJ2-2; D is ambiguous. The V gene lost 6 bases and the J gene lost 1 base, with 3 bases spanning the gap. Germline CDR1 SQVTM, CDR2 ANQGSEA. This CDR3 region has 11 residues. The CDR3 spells CSVKNTGELFF. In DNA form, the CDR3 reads TGCAGCGTCAAGAACACCGGGGAGCTGTTTTTT.

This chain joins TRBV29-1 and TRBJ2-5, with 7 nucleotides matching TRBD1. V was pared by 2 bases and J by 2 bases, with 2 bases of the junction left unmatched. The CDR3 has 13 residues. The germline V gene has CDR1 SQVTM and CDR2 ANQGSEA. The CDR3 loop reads CSVERDRQETQYF. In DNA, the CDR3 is TGCAGCGTTGAAAGGGACAGACAAGAGACCCAGTACTTC. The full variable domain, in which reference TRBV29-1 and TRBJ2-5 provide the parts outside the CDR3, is SAVISQKPSRDICQRGTSLTIQCQVDSQVTMMFWYRQQPGQSLTLIATANQGSEATYESGFVIDKFPISRPNLTFSTLTVSNMSPEDSSIYLCSVERDRQETQYFGPGTRLLVL.

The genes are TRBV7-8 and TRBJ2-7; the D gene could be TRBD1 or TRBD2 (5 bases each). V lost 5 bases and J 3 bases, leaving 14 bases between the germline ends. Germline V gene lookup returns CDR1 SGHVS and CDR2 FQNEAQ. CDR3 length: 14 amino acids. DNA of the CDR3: TGTGCCAGCAGCGGACGAGGGACGGGCTACGAGCAGTACTTC. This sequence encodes CASSGRGTGYEQYF.

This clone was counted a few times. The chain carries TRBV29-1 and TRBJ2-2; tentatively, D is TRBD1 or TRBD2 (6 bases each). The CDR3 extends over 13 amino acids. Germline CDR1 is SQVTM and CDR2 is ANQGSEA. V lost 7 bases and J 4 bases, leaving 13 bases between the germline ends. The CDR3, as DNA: TGCAGCGCCCGAGAGGGGGGCACCGGGGAGCTGTTTTTT. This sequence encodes CSAREGGTGELFF.

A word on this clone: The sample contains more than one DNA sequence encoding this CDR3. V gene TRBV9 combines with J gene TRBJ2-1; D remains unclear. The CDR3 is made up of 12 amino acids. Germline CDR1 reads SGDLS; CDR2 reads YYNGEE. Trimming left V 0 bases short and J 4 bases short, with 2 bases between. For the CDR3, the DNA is TGTGCCAGCAGCGTAGGTTACAATGAGCAGTTCTTC. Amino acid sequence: CASSVGYNEQFF. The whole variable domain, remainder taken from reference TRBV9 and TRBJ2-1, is DSGVTQTPKHLITATGQRVTLRCSPRSGDLSVYWYQQSLDQGLQFLIQYYNGEERAKGNILERFSAQQFPDLHSELNLSSLELGDSALYFCASSVGYNEQFFGPGTRLTVL.

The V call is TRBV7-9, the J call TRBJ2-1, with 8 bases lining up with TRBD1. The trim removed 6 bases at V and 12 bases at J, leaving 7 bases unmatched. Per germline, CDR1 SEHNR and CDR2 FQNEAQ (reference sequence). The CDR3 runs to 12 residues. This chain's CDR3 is CASRPDRGGQFF. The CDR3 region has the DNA TGTGCCAGCAGGCCCGACAGGGGCGGGCAGTTCTTC.

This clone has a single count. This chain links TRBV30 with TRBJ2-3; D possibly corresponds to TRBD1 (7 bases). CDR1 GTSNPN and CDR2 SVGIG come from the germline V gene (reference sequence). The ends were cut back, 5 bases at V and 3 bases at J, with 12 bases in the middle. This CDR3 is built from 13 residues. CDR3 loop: CAWEPGGTDTQYF. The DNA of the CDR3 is TGTGCCTGGGAACCAGGGGGGACAGATACGCAGTATTTT.

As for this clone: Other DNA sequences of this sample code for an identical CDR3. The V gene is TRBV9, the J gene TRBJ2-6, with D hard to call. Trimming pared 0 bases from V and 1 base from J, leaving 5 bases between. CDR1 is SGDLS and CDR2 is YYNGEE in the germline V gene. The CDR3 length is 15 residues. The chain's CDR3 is CASSVVGSGANVLTF. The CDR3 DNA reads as TGTGCCAGCAGCGTAGTAGGGTCTGGGGCCAACGTCCTGACTTTC.

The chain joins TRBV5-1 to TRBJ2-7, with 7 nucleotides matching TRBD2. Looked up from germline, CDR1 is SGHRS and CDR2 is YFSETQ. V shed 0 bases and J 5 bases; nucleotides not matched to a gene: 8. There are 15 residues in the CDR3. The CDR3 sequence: CASSLAVGGMNEQYF. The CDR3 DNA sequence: TGCGCCAGCAGCTTGGCGGTCGGGGGGATGAACGAGCAGTACTTC.

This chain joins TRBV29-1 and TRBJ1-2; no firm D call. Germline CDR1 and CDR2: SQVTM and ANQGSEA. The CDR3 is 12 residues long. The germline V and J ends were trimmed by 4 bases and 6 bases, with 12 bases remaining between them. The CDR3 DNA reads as TGCAGCGTTGCGACACCGGGCGATGGCTACACCTTC. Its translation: CSVATPGDGYTF. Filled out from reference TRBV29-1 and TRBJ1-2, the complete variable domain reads SAVISQKPSRDICQRGTSLTIQCQVDSQVTMMFWYRQQPGQSLTLIATANQGSEATYESGFVIDKFPISRPNLTFSTLTVSNMSPEDSSIYLCSVATPGDGYTFGSGTRLTVV.